The TCR beta chain under discussion was sequenced for a study of CD8 T cells in Susac syndrome. Overall study results and limits: As the study acknowledged, the number of individuals in its TCR sequencing and HLA analysis was relatively small.

The authors reverse transcribed about 0.45 to 1 ug RNA with random hexamers. TCRdb ran MiXCR on the immunoSEQ multiplex PCR reads and lists one entry per CDR3 protein. The sample comprises roughly 180,000 distinct CDR3 sequences, about 94% of which are singletons, and about 0.1% rests with the top ten. Points on this clonotype: The antigen is undetermined.

This CDR3 is built from 12 residues. Germline lookup yields CDR1 SEHNR and CDR2 FQNEAQ (reference sequence). Trimming stripped 3 bases from V and 5 bases from J, with 7 bases between. The authors sequenced TCR beta from blood CD8+ and CD4+ T cells. Healthy donors served as the controls. They were matched for age and sex. The CD8+ and CD4+ T cells were negatively isolated, with the TEMRA cells enriched by FACS. The chain employs TRBV7-9 and TRBJ1-1; D ambiguous. Sequenced: CD4+ T cells from PBMCs. This sequence was found in a human donor in good health. The CDR3 DNA follows: TGTGCCAGCAGCTTTGGGTGGACTGAAGCTTTCTTT. Residues: CASSFGWTEAFF.